This T cell receptor (beta chain) was sequenced in a study of control samples from healthy donors and cancer patients (dated by TCRdb to about 2020). Regarding this clone: The target of this receptor is not known. No base-level quality is on record; no much larger clone is a single base apart.

Spanning cysteine to phenylalanine, the CDR3 consists of 13 amino acids. Only the CDR3 portion is preserved as DNA: 39 bases, with reading frame beginning at the first base. The germline V gene supplies CDR1 SGHTA and CDR2 FQGTGA. Cut back by 5 bases and 5 bases, the V and J ends lie 13 bases apart. Libraries were prepared through the immunoSEQ multiplex PCR assay. TCRdb stores this immuneACCESS table with in-frame sequences only. Part of the clones is absent; in the studies checked, under half of the shortfall reflects unresolved V genes, and no reason is known for the rest. Present in this sample are approximately 100,000 clones, 85% to 90% of which were seen just once. The top ten clones comprise less than 15% of the sample.

The TCR was taken from a man in his thirties or forties in good health. The rearrangement joined TRBV7-3 to TRBJ2-7; the D gene is perhaps TRBD1 or TRBD2, each of them matching over 6 bases. The source material was blood. The DNA sequence reads TGTGCCAGCAGCCCCCCCGGGGGCAACGAGCAGTACTTC. Translated, it reads CASSPPGGNEQYF. The variable domain in full, with residues beyond the CDR3 obtained from the reference TRBV7-3 and TRBJ2-7 genes, is GAGVSQTPSNKVTEKGKYVELRCDPISGHTALYWYRQSLGQGPEFLIYFQGTGAADDSGLPNDRFFAVRPEGSVSTLKIQRTERGDSAVYLCASSPPGGNEQYFGPGTRLTVT.